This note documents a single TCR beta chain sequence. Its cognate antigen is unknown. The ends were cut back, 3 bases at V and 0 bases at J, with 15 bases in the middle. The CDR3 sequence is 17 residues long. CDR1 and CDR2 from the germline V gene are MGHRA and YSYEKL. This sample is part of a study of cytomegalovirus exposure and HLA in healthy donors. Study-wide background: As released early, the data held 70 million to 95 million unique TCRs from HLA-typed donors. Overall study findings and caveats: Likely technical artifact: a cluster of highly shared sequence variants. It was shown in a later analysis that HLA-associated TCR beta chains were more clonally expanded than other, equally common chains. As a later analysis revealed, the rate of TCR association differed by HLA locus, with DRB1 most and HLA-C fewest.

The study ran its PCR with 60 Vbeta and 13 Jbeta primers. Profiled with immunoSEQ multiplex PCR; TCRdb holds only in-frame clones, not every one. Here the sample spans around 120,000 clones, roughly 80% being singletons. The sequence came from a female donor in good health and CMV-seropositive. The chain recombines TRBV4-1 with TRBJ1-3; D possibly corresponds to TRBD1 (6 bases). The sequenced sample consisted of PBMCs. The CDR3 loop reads CASSQDNRDNSGNTIYF. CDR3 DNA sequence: TGCGCCAGCAGCCAGGATAACCGGGACAACTCTGGAAACACCATATATTTT.